These T cell receptor beta chains were read from a single sample in a study of T cell responses to AZD1222 COVID-19 vaccine. Profiled with immunoSEQ multiplex PCR; TCRdb holds only in-frame clones, not every one. The sample shows around 130,000 clones, around 94% of them seen only once. The sample was peripheral blood, taken on day 0 of AZD1222 vaccination. These receptor sequences come from an adult in good health. The CDR3 runs from the conserved cysteine through the conserved F or W. The D gene is left open where the match is weak. Clone sizes are given selectively: once, few, many, or a class where the clone is expanded.

-	TRBV28	TRBJ2-7	TRBD1	14	CASSLDRAPYEQYF	TGTGCCAGCAGTCTGGACAGGGCCCCCTACGAGCAGTACTTC
-	TRBV4-1	TRBJ1-4	-	16	CASSQDHGSTNEKLFF	TGCGCCAGCAGCCAAGATCATGGGTCAACTAATGAAAAACTGTTTTTT
-	TRBV6-6	TRBJ2-7	TRBD1	13	CASSDREWYEQYF	TGTGCCAGCAGCGACAGGGAATGGTACGAGCAGTACTTC
once	TRBV2	TRBJ2-2	TRBD1	15	CASSDRGLNTGELFF	TGTGCCAGCAGTGACAGGGGGTTGAACACCGGGGAGCTGTTTTTT
-	TRBV18	TRBJ1-2	TRBD1	13	CASSPTGDYGYTF	TGTGCCAGCTCACCCACAGGGGACTATGGCTACACCTTC
-	TRBV28	TRBJ2-2	-	14	CASSSLRNTGELFF	TGTGCCAGCAGTTCCTTACGGAACACCGGGGAGCTGTTTTTT
-	TRBV10-1	TRBJ1-5	-	14	CASKVENEVQPQHF	TGCGCCAGCAAGGTGGAGAACGAGGTTCAGCCCCAGCATTTT
-	TRBV11-2	TRBJ2-2	TRBD2	19	CASSLRRRASGANTGELFF	TGTGCCAGCAGCTTACGGCGGAGGGCTAGCGGAGCGAACACCGGGGAGCTGTTTTTT
-	TRBV29-1	TRBJ2-1	-	15	CSVEAAGRTPNEQFF	TGCAGCGTTGAAGCAGCGGGCAGGACCCCCAATGAGCAGTTCTTC
-	TRBV30	TRBJ2-7	-	13	CAWCTPLGYEQYF	TGTGCCTGGTGTACCCCCCTAGGCTACGAGCAGTACTTC
-	TRBV6-2/TRBV6-3	TRBJ1-1	-	12	CASSPDRYEAFF	TGTGCCAGCAGCCCCGACAGATATGAAGCTTTCTTT
-	TRBV7-9	TRBJ2-7	-	13	CASGARGAYEQYF	TGTGCCAGCGGGGCTAGGGGCGCCTACGAGCAGTACTTC
-	TRBV7-2	TRBJ1-1	TRBD1	15	CASSSRGQLNTEAFF	TGTGCCAGCAGCTCCCGGGGACAGCTGAACACTGAAGCTTTCTTT
-	TRBV6-5	TRBJ1-2	-	14	CASSYSGRSYGYTF	TGTGCCAGCAGTTACTCCGGCAGGTCCTATGGCTACACCTTC
-	TRBV18	TRBJ1-1	-	15	CASSPNGLANTEAFF	TGTGCCAGCTCACCAAACGGGTTGGCGAACACTGAAGCTTTCTTT
-	TRBV30	TRBJ1-5	-	11	CAWGDDQPQHF	TGTGCCTGGGGTGACGATCAGCCCCAGCATTTT
-	TRBV3-1/TRBV3-2	TRBJ2-1	TRBD2	16	CASSPSAGGSYNEQFF	TGTGCCAGCAGCCCCTCGGCGGGGGGCTCCTACAATGAGCAGTTCTTC
-	TRBV7-9	TRBJ2-3	TRBD2	16	CASSLGTSGRMDTQYF	TGTGCCAGCAGCTTAGGAACTAGCGGGAGAATGGATACGCAGTATTTT
-	TRBV5-6	TRBJ2-4	-	14	CASSLIGERYIQYF	TGTGCCAGCAGCTTGATTGGGGAAAGATACATTCAGTACTTC
-	TRBV28	TRBJ2-1	-	15	CASSSVPSDSNEQFF	TGTGCCAGCAGTTCCGTCCCATCGGACAGTAATGAGCAGTTCTTC
-	TRBV9	TRBJ2-7	-	15	CASSAAVGALYEQYF	TGTGCCAGCAGCGCCGCGGTAGGGGCCCTCTACGAGCAGTACTTC
once	TRBV6-2/TRBV6-3	TRBJ2-4	-	14	CASSPARGLDIQYF	TGTGCCAGCAGCCCTGCAAGGGGGTTGGACATTCAGTACTTC
-	TRBV4-2	TRBJ1-1	TRBD1	14	CASSRDRVGTEAFF	TGTGCCAGCAGCCGCGACAGGGTTGGCACTGAAGCTTTCTTT
once	TRBV6-2/TRBV6-3	TRBJ1-2	-	11	CASSPAAGYTF	TGTGCCAGCAGCCCCGCGGCTGGCTACACCTTC
once	TRBV5-8	TRBJ1-2	TRBD1	15	CASSIWTGDIGGYTF	TGTGCCAGCAGCATATGGACAGGGGACATTGGTGGCTACACCTTC
-	TRBV6-5	TRBJ2-7	TRBD2	15	CASSRGEVLLYEQYF	TGTGCCAGCAGCCGGGGGGAGGTGCTACTCTACGAGCAGTACTTC
-	TRBV2	TRBJ2-7	-	12	CASSGVAYEQYF	TGTGCCAGCAGCGGGGTTGCCTACGAGCAGTACTTC